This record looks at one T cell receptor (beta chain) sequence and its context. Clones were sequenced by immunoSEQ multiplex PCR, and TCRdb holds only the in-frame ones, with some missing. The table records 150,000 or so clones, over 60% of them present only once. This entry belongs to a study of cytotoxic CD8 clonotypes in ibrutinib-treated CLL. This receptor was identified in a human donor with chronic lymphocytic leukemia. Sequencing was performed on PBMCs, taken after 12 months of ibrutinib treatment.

The CDR3 reads CASSPKERDRGPTNYGYTF. CDR3 in DNA: TGTGCCAGCTCACCAAAGGAACGGGACAGGGGCCCTACTAACTATGGCTACACCTTC. V gene TRBV18 combines with J gene TRBJ1-2; 10 nucleotides line up with TRBD1. The CDR3 sequence is 19 residues long. Germline CDR1 and CDR2: KGHSH and LQKENI. V lost 2 bases and J lost 0; bases outside the gene matches: 12.